Below, 30 T cell receptor beta chains from the same sample are listed, as sequenced in a study of cytomegalovirus exposure and HLA in healthy donors. The PCR was carried out with 60 Vbeta primers and 13 Jbeta primers. Only in-frame clones appear in the TCRdb table, and some are missing; sequencing was by immunoSEQ multiplex PCR. The data show tens of thousands of clones, with roughly 77% seen just once and 10% held by the top ten. The sample comprised PBMCs. Receptor source: a human donor in good health.

This chain uses TRBV7-9 with TRBJ1-2; 7 nucleotides match TRBD1. This CDR3 region has 13 residues. CDR1 and CDR2 from the germline V gene are SEHNR and FQNEAQ (reference sequence). V lost 5 bases to trimming and J lost 2 bases; unmatched junction nucleotides: 2. The DNA of the CDR3 is TGTGCCAGCAGCGGAGGGGGCAACTATGGCTACACCTTC. It is translated as CASSGGGNYGYTF. Together with reference TRBV7-9 and TRBJ1-2, the CDR3 gives the full variable domain: DTGVSQNPRHKITKRGQNVTFRCDPISEHNRLYWYRQTLGQGPEFLTYFQNEAQLEKSRLLSDRFSAERPKGSFSTLEIQRTEQGDSAMYLCASSGGGNYGYTFGSGTRLTVV.

J is TRBJ2-2 and V is TRBV7-3, with unresolved D. Trimming cost V 2 bases and J 0 bases, with 13 bases left between them. From germline, CDR1 is SGHTA and CDR2 FQGTGA. The CDR3 spans 17 residues. The CDR3, as DNA: TGTGCCAGCAGCTTATTCGGCGGCCAGCCGAACACCGGGGAGCTGTTTTTT. The encoded protein is CASSLFGGQPNTGELFF.

This chain uses TRBV7-8 with TRBJ1-2, with 7 nucleotides matching TRBD1. J was trimmed by 8 bases and V by 4 bases; bases with no gene match: 10. The CDR3 spans 14 residues. The germline V gene encodes CDR1 SGHVS and CDR2 FQNEAQ. This chain's CDR3 is CASSSPPHRGGYTF. CDR3 in DNA: TGTGCCAGCAGCTCCCCGCCGCACAGGGGAGGCTACACCTTC.

The V and J genes are TRBV9 and TRBJ1-2; no firm D call. Looked up from germline, CDR1 is SGDLS and CDR2 is YYNGEE. The V gene lost 4 bases and the J gene lost 4 bases, with 14 bases spanning the gap. This CDR3 contains 14 residues. Here the CDR3 reads CASSKTFSSYGYTF. The CDR3 DNA reads as TGTGCCAGCAGCAAGACTTTCTCCAGCTATGGCTACACCTTC.

This clone was counted a single time. The DNA of the CDR3 is TGTGCCAGCAGCTCAGACAGGGGCCCCTATCAGCCCCAGCATTTT. This codes for CASSSDRGPYQPQHF. This chain links TRBV11-2 with TRBJ1-5; the match to TRBD1 covers 8 bases. Trimming took 4 bases from V and 5 from J; bases not matched to a gene: 7. This CDR3 spans 15 amino acids. The germline CDR1 and CDR2 sequences are SGHAT and FQNNGV.

Remarks on this clone: The same CDR3 can be traced to other DNA sequences in this sample. This chain links TRBV18 with TRBJ1-2, with D maybe TRBD1 (6 bases). Germline values: CDR1 KGHSH, CDR2 LQKENI. V lost 6 bases to trimming and J lost 3 bases, with 11 bases between them. This CDR3 spans 13 amino acids. CDR3 sequence reads: CASSLQGDYGYTF. The CDR3, as DNA: TGTGCCAGCTCGCTACAGGGTGACTATGGCTACACCTTC.

This clone was observed a single time. The CDR3 loop is CASSLGGSSSEQYF. CDR3 in DNA: TGTGCCAGCAGCTTAGGCGGGTCGTCGAGCGAGCAGTACTTC. This sequence joins TRBV7-2 and TRBJ2-7, with D possibly being TRBD2 (5 bases). Looked up from germline, CDR1 is SGHTA and CDR2 is FQGNSA. The CDR3 totals 14 residues. The V end lost 1 base, the J end lost 6 bases, and 13 bases lay between the germline ends. Filled out from reference TRBV7-2 and TRBJ2-7, the complete variable domain reads GAGVSQSPSNKVTEKGKDVELRCDPISGHTALYWYRQSLGQGLEFLIYFQGNSAPDKSGLPSDRFSAERTGGSVSTLTIQRTQQEDSAVYLCASSLGGSSSEQYFGPGTRLTVT.

The V gene is TRBV28, the J gene TRBJ2-5; 11 bases agree with TRBD1. Germline V gene data show CDR1 as MDHEN and CDR2 as SYDVKM. V gave up 9 bases and J gave up 4 bases; unmatched junction bases: 13. CDR3 size: 16 residues. This CDR3 is CASLERTGGMRETQYF. Here the CDR3 DNA reads TGTGCCAGTTTAGAGAGGACAGGGGGCATGAGAGAGACCCAGTACTTC.

A single count supports this clone. V gene TRBV18 combines with J gene TRBJ1-1; TRBD1 might be the D (5 bases). Trimming removed 2 bases at V and 3 bases at J, with 10 bases between. The germline CDR1 and CDR2 sequences are KGHSH and LQKENI. The CDR3 covers 14 residues. The CDR3 region has the DNA TGTGCCAGCTCACCAATGCAGGGTCACACTGAAGCTTTCTTT. Translation gives CASSPMQGHTEAFF.

The genes are TRBV5-4 and TRBJ2-5, with TRBD2 matching over 7 bases. The DNA end is a closer match to TRBJ2-7, so the J assignment may be wrong. Germline V lookup: CDR1 SGHNT, CDR2 YYREEE (reference sequence). This CDR3 has 14 residues. The CDR3 spells CASSPWTSSYEQYF. The CDR3 DNA reads TGTGCCAGCAGCCCCTGGACTAGCTCCTACGAGCAGTACTTC.

This clone was picked up one time. The chain employs TRBV4-1 and TRBJ2-3; D is possibly TRBD1 (5 bases). CDR1 MGHRA and CDR2 YSYEKL come from the germline V gene. V was trimmed by 0 bases and J by 3 bases, leaving 16 bases between them. The CDR3 contains 17 residues. CDR3 nucleotides: TGCGCCAGCAGCCAAGATATCGGCAGGGTGGAGACAGATACGCAGTATTTT. Translated, it gives CASSQDIGRVETDTQYF.

The chain recombines TRBV19 with TRBJ1-2, with D possibly matching TRBD1 (5 bases). The germline CDR1 and CDR2 sequences are LNHDA and SQIVND (reference sequence). V was trimmed by 3 bases and J by 4 bases, leaving 15 bases between them. This CDR3 contains 15 residues. The CDR3 here is CASSMRDSSFYGYTF. CDR3 DNA: TGTGCCAGTAGTATGCGAGACAGTTCATTCTATGGCTACACCTTC.

This clone has more than one count but fewer than ten. The chain recombines TRBV5-6 with TRBJ2-7, with 10 nucleotides matching TRBD2. CDR1 is SGHDT, CDR2 YYEEEE, per germline. This CDR3 comprises 15 residues. With 6 bases clipped from V and 1 base from J, the junction kept 7 bases outside the gene matches. Written as DNA, the CDR3 is TGTGCCAGCACAAAGGGACTAGCGCCTTCCTACGAGCAGTACTTC. Amino acid sequence: CASTKGLAPSYEQYF.

The genes are TRBV9 and TRBJ1-1; TRBD1 matches 8 bases. Germline V CDR1 and CDR2: SGDLS, YYNGEE. The J segment lost 5 bases and the V segment lost 2 bases, leaving 2 bases of the junction unmatched. The CDR3 has 13 amino acids. The CDR3 protein is CASSVTGETEAFF. As DNA, the CDR3 is TGTGCCAGCAGCGTGACAGGGGAGACTGAAGCTTTCTTT.

This rearrangement joins TRBV5-1 to TRBJ2-1; TRBD2 agrees at 7 bases. CDR1 is SGHRS and CDR2 is YFSETQ in the germline V gene. Losses at the gene ends were 1 base for V and 7 bases for J; bases not matched to a gene: 11. CDR3 length: 16 residues. CDR3 in DNA: TGCGCCAGCAGCTTGACCCTATACGGGGGGAGAAATGAGCAGTTCTTC. This sequence encodes CASSLTLYGGRNEQFF. The full variable domain, its missing parts supplied by reference TRBV5-1 and TRBJ2-1, is KAGVTQTPRYLIKTRGQQVTLSCSPISGHRSVSWYQQTPGQGLQFLFEYFSETQRNKGNFPGRFSGRQFSNSRSEMNVSTLELGDSALYLCASSLTLYGGRNEQFFGPGTRLTVL.

The chain has TRBV7-3 and TRBJ1-2; TRBD1 agrees at 7 bases. The CDR3 length is 16 residues. Trimming removed 1 base from V and 4 bases from J; junction bases left unmatched: 9. Germline-derived CDR1 and CDR2 are SGHTA and FQGTGA. Here the CDR3 DNA reads TGTGCCAGCAGCTTAAATGTTCAGGGGGGTCCCTATGGCTACACCTTC. Translation gives CASSLNVQGGPYGYTF.

This rearrangement joins TRBV15 to TRBJ2-2, with TRBD1 identical over 7 bases. This CDR3 has 15 amino acids. Germline V gene data show CDR1 as LNHNV and CDR2 as YYDKDF (reference sequence). Unmatched junction bases numbered 7, after V lost 5 bases and J lost 4 bases. For the CDR3, the DNA is TGTGCCACCAGCGAAACAGGGGTCGGCACCGGGGAGCTGTTTTTT. Its protein is CATSETGVGTGELFF.

J is TRBJ1-4 and V is TRBV11-1, with D unresolved. The CDR3 is 12 amino acids. Germline V CDR1 and CDR2: SGHAT, FQDESV (reference sequence). V lost 0 bases and J lost 10, with 6 bases in between. DNA of the CDR3: TGTGCCAGCAGCTTAGCGTCGGGAAAACTGTTTTTT. Protein: CASSLASGKLFF.

The V gene is TRBV7-2, the J gene TRBJ1-5; perhaps TRBD1 as D (5 bases). Germline V gene data show CDR1 as SGHTA and CDR2 as FQGNSA. The germline V and J ends were trimmed by 5 bases and 5 bases, with 16 bases remaining between them. The CDR3 has 15 amino acids. The CDR3 loop is CASSPKRGGDQPQHF. DNA for the CDR3: TGTGCCAGCAGCCCAAAGCGGGGGGGAGATCAGCCCCAGCATTTT.

J is TRBJ1-1 and V is TRBV25-1; D possibly corresponds to TRBD1 (6 bases). CDR1 is MGHDK and CDR2 is SYGVNS in the germline V gene. With 1 base removed from V and 1 base from J, the gap between germline ends came to 7 bases. The CDR3 consists of 14 residues. The CDR3 here is CASSEWGQNTEAFF. The CDR3 nucleotides read TGTGCCAGCAGTGAATGGGGGCAGAACACTGAAGCTTTCTTT. Drawing the rest from reference TRBV25-1 and TRBJ1-1, the complete variable domain is EADIYQTPRYLVIGTGKKITLECSQTMGHDKMYWYQQDPGMELHLIHYSYGVNSTEKGDLSSESTVSRIRTEHFPLTLESARPSHTSQYLCASSEWGQNTEAFFGQGTRLTVV.

The gene calls are TRBV12-5 and TRBJ2-5, with 8 bases matching TRBD1. Germline loops: CDR1 LGHNT, CDR2 FRNRAP. CDR3 size: 13 residues. V trimming: 6 bases; J trimming: 4 bases; junction bases outside the gene matches: 4. For the CDR3, the DNA is TGTGCTAGTGGCCCGGACAGGGCAGAGACCCAGTACTTC. Translating it yields CASGPDRAETQYF.

A few counts support this clone. This sequence joins TRBV6-4 and TRBJ2-3; 12 nucleotides line up with TRBD2. CDR1 is MRHNA and CDR2 is SNTAGT in the germline V gene. The V and J ends lost 5 bases and 7 bases, in that order; junction bases with no gene match: 4. The CDR3 is 14 residues long. The CDR3 region is CASSRTSGVHTQYF. The CDR3, as DNA: TGTGCCAGCAGTAGGACTAGCGGGGTTCATACGCAGTATTTT.

The chain recombines TRBV5-1 with TRBJ1-4; tentative D call: TRBD1 (5 bases). V was pared by 7 bases and J by 0 bases, with 10 bases between. The CDR3 loop spans 14 amino acids. Germline assignment: CDR1 SGHRS and CDR2 YFSETQ. Here the CDR3 reads CASQSGATNEKLFF. The CDR3 bases are TGCGCCAGCCAGTCGGGGGCAACTAATGAAAAACTGTTTTTT.

The V and J genes are TRBV18 and TRBJ2-3; D unclear. The CDR3 runs to 15 residues. CDR1 is KGHSH, CDR2 LQKENI, per germline. Trimming shortened V by 1 base and J by 0 bases, and 8 bases separated the two germline ends. DNA of the CDR3: TGTGCCAGCTCACCACTTCCAGGTAGCACAGATACGCAGTATTTT. This translates into CASSPLPGSTDTQYF.

The chain has TRBV2 and TRBJ1-2; D might be TRBD1 (6 bases). Looked up from germline, CDR1 is SNHLY and CDR2 is FYNNEI. The CDR3 has 15 residues. Trimming shortened V by 5 bases and J by 1 base, and 14 bases separated the two germline ends. The DNA of the CDR3 is TGTGCCAGCAGTACGCGCCCGGACAGTAACTATGGCTACACCTTC. Translation: CASSTRPDSNYGYTF.

This clone was counted only a few times. The chain links TRBV6-6 to TRBJ1-1; no clear D gene. This CDR3 has 14 amino acids. CDR1 and CDR2 from the germline V gene are MNHNY and SVGAGI (reference sequence). V was trimmed by 6 bases and J by 2 bases, leaving 13 bases between them. CDR3 nucleotide sequence: TGTGCCAGCAGACGCCACCGGGATAACACTGAAGCTTTCTTT. It encodes CASRRHRDNTEAFF.

The V call is TRBV6-5, the J call TRBJ1-1; TRBD1 agrees at 7 bases. This CDR3 comprises 15 residues. The V gene end was trimmed by 7 bases and the J gene end by 0 bases; junction bases not matched to a gene: 8. Germline values: CDR1 MNHEY, CDR2 SVGAGI. The CDR3 protein is CASTPTGRMNTEAFF. In nucleotides, the CDR3 is TGTGCCAGCACCCCGACAGGGAGGATGAACACTGAAGCTTTCTTT.

This clone is deemed medium-sized. The CDR3 bases are TGTGCCAGCAGTTCGGGGACTGACTATGGCTACACCTTC. Translated, it gives CASSSGTDYGYTF. The chain uses TRBV6-5 and TRBJ1-2, with D possibly TRBD1 on 5 matching bases. Trimming took 4 bases from V and 3 from J, leaving 9 bases between them. Germline loops: CDR1 MNHEY, CDR2 SVGAGI. The CDR3 consists of 13 residues.

The chain couples TRBV7-3 to TRBJ2-3, with TRBD2 matching 13 bases. From germline, CDR1 is SGHTA and CDR2 FQGTGA. CDR3 length: 17 residues. With V trimmed by 5 bases and J by 0 bases, 5 bases remained unmatched. The CDR3 is CASSTGTSGVSTDTQYF. CDR3 bases: TGTGCCAGCAGCACAGGGACTAGCGGGGTTAGCACAGATACGCAGTATTTT.

The chain carries TRBV15 and TRBJ2-1, with a weak D call TRBD2 (6 bases). The CDR3 consists of 12 residues. The germline gives CDR1 LNHNV, CDR2 YYDKDF (reference sequence). V was pared by 3 bases and J by 9 bases, with 9 bases between. The DNA of the CDR3 is TGTGCCACCAGCAGGTGGGACTCTGAGCAGTTCTTC. Translated: CATSRWDSEQFF. The full variable domain, its missing parts supplied by reference TRBV15 and TRBJ2-1, is DAMVIQNPRYQVTQFGKPVTLSCSQTLNHNVMYWYQQKSSQAPKLLFHYYDKDFNNEADTPDNFQSRRPNTSFCFLDIRSPGLGDTAMYLCATSRWDSEQFFGPGTRLTVL.